A single T cell receptor (beta chain) is shown here with its context. TCRdb keeps only in-frame clones here, not all; method: immunoSEQ multiplex PCR. The sample lists 75,000 to 95,000 clones; approximately 90% were seen once. The data originate from a study of T cell changes during pregnancy in multiple sclerosis. CDR1 and CDR2 from the germline V gene are SGHTA and FQGNSA. The CDR3 has 11 amino acids. The V and J ends lost 6 bases and 13 bases respectively, with 10 bases between them. Sequenced material: peripheral blood, taken before pregnancy. The clonotype originates from a female donor with multiple sclerosis, enrolled in a pregnancy study. V usage is TRBV7-2 and J usage is TRBJ1-6, with D hard to call. The CDR3 region has the DNA TGTGCCAGCAGGGGTTCGGGTCCCCTCCACTTT. Its protein product is CASRGSGPLHF. Drawing the rest from reference TRBV7-2 and TRBJ1-6, the complete variable domain is GAGVSQSPSNKVTEKGKDVELRCDPISGHTALYWYRQSLGQGLEFLIYFQGNSAPDKSGLPSDRFSAERTGGSVSTLTIQRTQQEDSAVYLCASRGSGPLHFGNGTRLTVT.